This T cell receptor (beta chain) came from a study of CD8 T cells in ankylosing spondylitis. General observations from the study: Significant enrichment of disease-linked clones was reportedly seen in matched ankylosing spondylitis synovial fluid. In ankylosing spondylitis blood, a motif of 7 to 9 highly homologous TCR beta variants appeared characteristic.

The V end lost 7 bases, the J end lost 2 bases, and 8 bases lay between the germline ends. Germline CDR1 and CDR2: SNHLY and FYNNEI. The CDR3 totals 12 residues. TCRdb re-called the 5' RACE reads through MiXCR, storing one row per CDR3 protein. The repertoire has more than 150,000 distinct CDR3 sequences, around a sixth of them found once; the top ten carry around 4.1%. A remark on this clonotype: Its antigen is undetermined.

The chain links TRBV2 to TRBJ2-5; maybe TRBD1 (6 bases). Sequenced material: blood, either unsorted or a sorted T cell fraction (not recorded which). This clonotype was sampled from a male donor under 30 with ankylosing spondylitis or in good health (not recorded which). The CDR3 sequence: CASNQGQETQYF. The CDR3 nucleotides read TGTGCCAGCAACCAGGGGCAAGAGACCCAGTACTTC.